This T cell receptor (beta chain) was identified during a study of CD8 T cells in ankylosing spondylitis. TCRdb used MiXCR to reprocess the 5' RACE reads, holding one entry per CDR3 protein. The data show about 500,000 distinct CDR3 sequences, under 5.5% seen once. Deletions cut 4 bases from V and 5 bases from J, with 12 bases between. CDR1 SQVTM and CDR2 ANQGSEA come from the germline V gene. The CDR3 has 12 amino acids. This clonotype was counted at least ten times. Its antigen is unidentified. Study-wide points: A TCR beta motif of seven or eight highly homologous variants appeared characteristic of ankylosing spondylitis blood.

This TCR derives from a male donor with ankylosing spondylitis. Material for sequencing was blood, either unsorted or a sorted T cell fraction (not recorded which). This rearrangement joins TRBV29-1 to TRBJ2-7; a possible D gene is TRBD1 (7 bases). CDR3 DNA: TGCAGCGTTGGGGCCAGGGGGGACGAGCAGTACTTC. This sequence encodes CSVGARGDEQYF.